Here is one T cell receptor (beta chain) with its context. What antigen it recognizes has not been identified. Base qualities are not at hand, and no much larger clone is one base apart. TCRbeta CDR3 regions were amplified from genomic DNA by means of the immunoSEQ Assay, a bias-controlled multiplex PCR. As for the original processing: The number of nucleated cells in each sample was estimated from the amplification of reference gene primers within the assay. To quantify the absolute abundance of each unique TCRbeta CDR3 rearrangement, sequence reads were collapsed and filtered. For each sample, productive Simpson clonality was calculated by taking the square root of Simpson's diversity index across productive rearrangements. TCRdb retrieved this table from immuneACCESS and kept in-frame rearrangements only. Not all clones are present; in checked studies, unresolved V genes account for under half, and no reason is known for the remainder. Clone size and the V and J calls come from that table; the DNA yielded D and trimming. A total of almost 90,000 clones appear in this sample, 88% of them only once. The biggest ten clones account for 11% of the sample.

Collaborating institutions collected whole blood in K2EDTA tubes following their own protocols. For TCRbeta analysis, collaborators shipped samples as frozen whole blood, isolated PBMCs, or DNA extracted from either of those sample types. This entry comes from a study of blood T cell repertoires in COVID-19 (dated by TCRdb to the early 2020s). For the wider study: The collaborator samples originated in the United States, Italy and Spain and spanned the acute and convalescent phases of COVID-19. The prospective study material was composed of cDNA or gDNA derived from T cells, B-cell-depleted T cells, or PBMCs. The dataset comprised deeply sampled blood TCRbeta repertoires from subjects exposed to, actively infected with, or recovered from COVID-19. The repertoires were made available in a free public database intended to serve as a resource for research on the immune response to SARS-CoV-2. The samples were drawn from the first 160 participants of the ongoing ImmuneRACE study and from over 950 subjects provided by 6 global collaborators. The sample metadata nearly always contained a de-identified subject ID, COVID-19 status, age in years and sex. HLA class I and class II types, where available, came from metadata supplied by the sample provider rather than from assay-based typing.

Including the terminal cysteine and phenylalanine, the CDR3 comprises 17 residues. Only the CDR3 part of the read is kept: 51 bases, read in frame from the first base. Trimming takes 3 bases off V and 4 bases off J; junction bases not matched to a gene: 12. In the germline V gene, CDR1 corresponds to SGDLS and CDR2 to YYNGEE. General conclusions and limits of the study: The amount of clinical and demographic metadata varied by source and participant and was provided uncurated.

The sequence came from a man older than 75 with acute or convalescent COVID-19. The source material was peripheral blood. The rearranged segments are TRBV9 and TRBJ1-1; TRBD1 fits 10 bases in the junction. CDR3 reads: CASSESGTGALRTEAFF. The DNA sequence is given as TGTGCCAGCAGCGAATCCGGGACAGGGGCCCTCCGCACTGAAGCTTTCTTT.